This T cell receptor (beta chain) was recovered during a study of blood T cell repertoires in COVID-19 (dated by TCRdb to 2020 to 2021). Background for the entire study: Samples from collaborators originated in the United States, Italy and Spain and spanned both the acute and convalescent phases of COVID-19. Samples came from the ongoing ImmuneRACE study (first 160 participants) plus 1,254 subjects from 6 global collaborators. Where HLA class I and class II types were available, the types were taken from metadata supplied by the sample provider, not from assay-based typing. The dataset comprised deeply sampled blood TCRbeta repertoires from subjects exposed to, actively infected with, or recovered from COVID-19. The repertoires were released in a freely available public database meant as a resource for research on the immune response to SARS-CoV-2. A de-identified subject ID, COVID-19 status, age in years and sex were almost always included in the sample metadata. The material from the prospective study consisted of cDNA or gDNA derived from T cells, B-cell-depleted T cells, or PBMCs.

The study at large found these results: How much clinical and demographic metadata was included differed by source and by participant, and the metadata was provided uncurated.

Remarks on this clone: The antigen it binds to is not known. Nothing much larger sits one base from this clone, and base qualities are not available.

The immunoSEQ Assay, a bias-controlled multiplex PCR, was used to amplify TCRbeta CDR3 regions from genomic DNA. Concerning the study's data processing: Within the assay, amplification of reference gene primers was used to estimate how many nucleated cells each sample contained. Sequence reads were collapsed and filtered to measure the absolute abundance of every unique TCRbeta CDR3 rearrangement. For each sample, productive Simpson clonality was calculated as the square root of Simpson's diversity index over productive rearrangements. TCRdb provides this immuneACCESS table in a form limited to in-frame rearrangements. Some clones are lacking; in checked studies, under half of them reflect an unresolved V gene, and why the rest are absent is not known. D and trimming were read from the DNA, whereas the V and J calls and clone size are those reported in that table. The table for this sample lists roughly 500,000 clones; 89% of them were counted only once. The ten largest clones capture around 0.9% of the sample.

CDR1 and CDR2, looked up from the germline V gene (reference sequence), are SGHAT and FQDESV. The CDR3, from cysteine to phenylalanine, totals 12 residues. Only CDR3 DNA is held: 36 bases, read in frame from base 1. The junction shows trimming of 11 bases on V and 9 bases on J, plus 17 bases between the germline ends. One collaborating source in Seattle enrolled patients while the patients were actively infected and followed the patients over time throughout the course of disease. Whole blood was collected in K2EDTA tubes by collaborating institutions according to the institutions' own protocols. Collaborator samples were shipped for TCRbeta analysis as frozen whole blood, isolated PBMCs, or DNA extracted from either sample type.

The sequence is built from TRBV11-1 and TRBJ2-1; TRBD2 is a possible D gene, resting on 6 matching bases. The source is a man aged 18 to 30 with COVID-19, enrolled during active disease. The specimen was peripheral blood. The DNA sequence reads TGTGCCTCCTCGCGGGAAAGGGGTGAGCAGTTCTTC. It specifies CASSRERGEQFF.